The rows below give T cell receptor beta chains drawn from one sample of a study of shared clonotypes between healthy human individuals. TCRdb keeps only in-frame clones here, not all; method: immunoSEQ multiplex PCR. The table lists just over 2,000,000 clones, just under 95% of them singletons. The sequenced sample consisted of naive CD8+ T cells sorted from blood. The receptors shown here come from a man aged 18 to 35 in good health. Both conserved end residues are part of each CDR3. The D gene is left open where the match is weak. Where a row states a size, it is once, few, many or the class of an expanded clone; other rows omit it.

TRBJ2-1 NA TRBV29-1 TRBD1 TGCAGCGTTGATCGGGACAGGGGGCATAGGGCTACGGGTAAAAATGAGCAGTTCTTC CSVDRDRGHRATGKNEQFF
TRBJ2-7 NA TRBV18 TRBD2 TGTGCCAGCTCACCGGGACTAGCGGACGAGCAGTACTTC CASSPGLADEQYF
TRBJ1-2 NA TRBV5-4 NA TGTGCCAGCAGCGCCAGGGGTGGCTATGGCTACACCTTC CASSARGGYGYTF
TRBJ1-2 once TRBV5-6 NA TGTGCCAGCAGGAGGGAAGGGGGAAACTATGGCTACACCTTC CASRREGGNYGYTF
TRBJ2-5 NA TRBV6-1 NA TGTGCCAGCCGAATCCAAGAGACCCAGTACTTC CASRIQETQYF
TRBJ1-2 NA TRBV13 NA TGTGCCAGCAGCTCCGGTCCCACTCCACTAAGGGATTATGGCTACACCTTC CASSSGPTPLRDYGYTF
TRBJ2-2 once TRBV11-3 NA TGTGCCAGCAGCTCGTGGCAGGGCTCGGGCACCGGGGAGCTGTTTTTT CASSSWQGSGTGELFF
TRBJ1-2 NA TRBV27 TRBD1 TGTGCCAGCAGTTCGTGGACAGGGGGCCGTTATGGCTACACCTTC CASSSWTGGRYGYTF
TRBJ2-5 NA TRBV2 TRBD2 TGTGCCAGCAGTACCGAAGTAGCGGGGGCCCTCTCCCAAGAGACCCAGTACTTC CASSTEVAGALSQETQYF
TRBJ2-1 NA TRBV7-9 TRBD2 TGTGCCAGCAGCTTAGGTATTAGCGGGGGGCAAAATGAGCAGTTCTTC CASSLGISGGQNEQFF
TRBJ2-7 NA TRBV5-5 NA TGTGCCAGCAGCTATTCGCCTCCGGACGAGCAGTACTTC CASSYSPPDEQYF
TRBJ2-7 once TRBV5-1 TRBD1 TGCGCCAGCAGCGGGACAGCCGCGTACGAGCAGTACTTC CASSGTAAYEQYF
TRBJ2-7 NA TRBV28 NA TGTGCCAGCAGTCTCGGGACACGGAACTACGAGCAGTACTTC CASSLGTRNYEQYF
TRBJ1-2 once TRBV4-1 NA TGCGCCAGCAGCCAAGATAAGTCGGCCTTCTATGGCTACACCTTC CASSQDKSAFYGYTF
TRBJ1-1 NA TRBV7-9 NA TGTGCCAGCAGCCAAGGAGAATCAAACACTGAAGCTTTCTTT CASSQGESNTEAFF
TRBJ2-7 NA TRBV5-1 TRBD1 TGCGCCAGCAGCTTGGGGCAGGGGGTGTATCGCGAGCAGTACTTC CASSLGQGVYREQYF
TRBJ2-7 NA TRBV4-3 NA TGCGCCAGCAGCCAAGATGCCCCGGGGGAATACGAGCAGTACTTC CASSQDAPGEYEQYF
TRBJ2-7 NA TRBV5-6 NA TGTGCCAGCAGCCTCCGAGGGACCACCTACGAGCAGTACTTC CASSLRGTTYEQYF
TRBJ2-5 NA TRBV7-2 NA TGTGCCAGCAGCTCCCCGGGACTTGAGTTCGGCGAGACCCAGTACTTC CASSSPGLEFGETQYF
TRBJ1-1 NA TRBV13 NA TGTGCCAGCAGCTTAGACGACGGTGATACACTGGAAGCTTTCTTT CASSLDDGDTLEAFF
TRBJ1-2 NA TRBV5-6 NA TGTGCCAGCAGCTTTTCAGACTATGGCTACACCTTC CASSFSDYGYTF
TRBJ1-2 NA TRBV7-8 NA TGTGCCAGCAGCCCACGACCTCGGGAAAGTGCCCCGGAGGATGGCTACACCTTC CASSPRPRESAPEDGYTF
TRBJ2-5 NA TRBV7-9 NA TGTGCCAGCAGTCAGCTCTACACGCCCGAACAAGAGACCCAGTACTTC CASSQLYTPEQETQYF
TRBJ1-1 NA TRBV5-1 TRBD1 TGCGCCAGCAGTGAGGGGGCGAGCACTGAAGCTTTCTTT CASSEGASTEAFF
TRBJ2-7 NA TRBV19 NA TGTGCCAGTAGTATAGTTGAGGGGCTCGAGCAGTACTTC CASSIVEGLEQYF
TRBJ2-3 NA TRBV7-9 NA TGTGCCAGCAGCTTAGCGATGGGACTTCGCCTTACGCAGTATTTT CASSLAMGLRLTQYF
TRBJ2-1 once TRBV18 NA TGTGCCAGCGAACCAAGCGGTGACAATTACAATGAGCAGTTCTTC CASEPSGDNYNEQFF
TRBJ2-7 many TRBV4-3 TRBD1 TGCGCCAGCAGCCAAGGCGGGACAGGCTACGAGCAGTACTTC CASSQGGTGYEQYF
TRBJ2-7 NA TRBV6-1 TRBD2 TGTGCCAGCAACTCGGGAGGGGTCTACGAGCAGTACTTC CASNSGGVYEQYF
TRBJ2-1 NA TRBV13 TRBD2 TGTGCCAGCAGCTCCGGGACTAGCGTAAATGAGCAGTTCTTC CASSSGTSVNEQFF
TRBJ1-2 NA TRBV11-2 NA TGTGCCAGCAGCTCCCAGGGGCCTGCCTATGGCTACACCTTC CASSSQGPAYGYTF
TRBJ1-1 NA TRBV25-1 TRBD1 TGTGCCAGCAGTGACTCGGGACAGGGTTATGAAGCTTTCTTT CASSDSGQGYEAFF
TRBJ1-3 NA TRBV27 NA TGTGCCAGCACGATTAAGGGATCCTCTGGAAACACCATATATTTT CASTIKGSSGNTIYF
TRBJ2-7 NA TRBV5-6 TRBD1 TGTGCCAGCAGCGGATCTAGGGGGCGATCCTACGAGCAGTACTTC CASSGSRGRSYEQYF